The rows below give T cell receptor beta chains drawn from one sample of a study of memory CD4+ T cells and cytomegalovirus serostatus. The method was immunoSEQ multiplex PCR; TCRdb's version includes in-frame clones alone and lacks a portion of them. Of tens of thousands of clones in the sample, 70% to 80% were seen once. The source material was memory CD4+ T cells from blood. These receptors originate from an adult in good health and CMV-seronegative. Each CDR3 is given with its conserved first and last residue. The order of the fields is CDR3 protein, CDR3 DNA, J gene, V gene, clone size, D gene. The D gene is left open where the match is weak. Clone size, where shown, is once, few, many, or a class for clones that have expanded.

cdr3_aa: CASSLGRYNEQFF
cdr3_nt: TGTGCCAGCAGTTTAGGTCGATACAATGAGCAGTTCTTC
j_call: TRBJ2-1
v_call: TRBV28
clone_size: -
d_call: -

cdr3_aa: CASSFAPGQGTSEQYF
cdr3_nt: TGTGCCAGCAGCTTCGCTCCGGGACAGGGTACTTCCGAGCAGTACTTC
j_call: TRBJ2-7
v_call: TRBV5-8
clone_size: -
d_call: TRBD1

cdr3_aa: CASSAKTGVYGYTF
cdr3_nt: TGTGCCAGCAGCGCCAAGACAGGGGTCTATGGCTACACCTTC
j_call: TRBJ1-2
v_call: TRBV7-9
clone_size: -
d_call: TRBD1

cdr3_aa: CASSDRGDRGETQYF
cdr3_nt: TGCGCCAGCAGTGATAGGGGAGACAGGGGGGAGACCCAGTACTTC
j_call: TRBJ2-5
v_call: TRBV10-2
clone_size: -
d_call: TRBD1

cdr3_aa: CASSFDSAGDTIYF
cdr3_nt: TGTGCCAGCAGCTTCGACAGTGCCGGAGACACCATATATTTT
j_call: TRBJ1-3
v_call: TRBV7-8
clone_size: few
d_call: -

cdr3_aa: CASKGTGRNTIYF
cdr3_nt: TGTGCCTCTAAGGGGACAGGGAGAAACACCATATATTTT
j_call: TRBJ1-3
v_call: TRBV30
clone_size: -
d_call: TRBD1

cdr3_aa: CASSLGIHGGDTEAFF
cdr3_nt: TGTGCCAGCAGCTTAGGGATACACGGGGGGGACACTGAAGCTTTCTTT
j_call: TRBJ1-1
v_call: TRBV11-2
clone_size: -
d_call: -

cdr3_aa: CASSPGQGVGQQYF
cdr3_nt: TGTGCCAGCAGCCCGGGACAGGGGGTTGGGCAGCAGTACTTC
j_call: TRBJ2-7
v_call: TRBV9
clone_size: -
d_call: TRBD1

cdr3_aa: CASRNAGTGTLYSNQPQHF
cdr3_nt: TGTGCCAGCAGAAACGCCGGGACAGGGACCCTCTATAGCAATCAGCCCCAGCATTTT
j_call: TRBJ1-5
v_call: TRBV28
clone_size: once
d_call: TRBD1

cdr3_aa: CSVAPSGRNTGELFF
cdr3_nt: TGCAGCGTTGCTCCCTCCGGACGAAACACCGGGGAGCTGTTTTTT
j_call: TRBJ2-2
v_call: TRBV29-1
clone_size: -
d_call: -

cdr3_aa: CASSFPGLGGGTQYF
cdr3_nt: TGTGCCAGCAGTTTTCCGGGACTAGGGGGGGGTACGCAGTATTTT
j_call: TRBJ2-3
v_call: TRBV27
clone_size: -
d_call: TRBD2

cdr3_aa: CASSQTGENIQYF
cdr3_nt: TGTGCCAGCAGCCAGACAGGGGAAAACATTCAGTACTTC
j_call: TRBJ2-4
v_call: TRBV5-4
clone_size: -
d_call: TRBD1

cdr3_aa: CASSQNSYEQYF
cdr3_nt: TGTGCCAGCAGTCAAAACTCCTACGAGCAGTACTTC
j_call: TRBJ2-7
v_call: TRBV2
clone_size: -
d_call: -

cdr3_aa: CASSLGGTLNTEAFF
cdr3_nt: TGTGCCAGCAGCTTAGGTGGAACCCTGAACACTGAAGCTTTCTTT
j_call: TRBJ1-1
v_call: TRBV7-9
clone_size: -
d_call: -

cdr3_aa: CASSQVDKNYGYTF
cdr3_nt: TGTGCCAGCAGCCAAGTCGACAAGAACTATGGCTACACCTTC
j_call: TRBJ1-2
v_call: TRBV4-2
clone_size: many
d_call: -

cdr3_aa: CASSFVIGLAGNGELFF
cdr3_nt: TGCGCCAGCAGCTTCGTTATCGGCCTAGCGGGAAACGGGGAGCTGTTTTTT
j_call: TRBJ2-2
v_call: TRBV5-1
clone_size: -
d_call: TRBD2

cdr3_aa: CASSLDPGVIVTEAFF
cdr3_nt: TGTGCCAGCAGCTTAGATCCCGGGGTGATCGTCACTGAAGCTTTCTTT
j_call: TRBJ1-1
v_call: TRBV11-2
clone_size: -
d_call: -

cdr3_aa: CSAKRLGNEQFF
cdr3_nt: TGCAGCGCAAAGCGGCTCGGGAATGAGCAGTTCTTC
j_call: TRBJ2-1
v_call: TRBV29-1
clone_size: -
d_call: -

cdr3_aa: CASSLGTFGVDTQYF
cdr3_nt: TGTGCCAGCAGCCTCGGGACTTTTGGTGTAGATACGCAGTATTTT
j_call: TRBJ2-3
v_call: TRBV7-3
clone_size: few
d_call: -

cdr3_aa: CASSPLRNSITYEQYF
cdr3_nt: TGTGCCAGCTCACCACTTCGTAACAGTATCACCTACGAGCAGTACTTC
j_call: TRBJ2-7
v_call: TRBV18
clone_size: once
d_call: -

cdr3_aa: CASSLFVQGAYTQYF
cdr3_nt: TGTGCCAGCAGTTTATTTGTCCAGGGGGCTTATACGCAGTATTTT
j_call: TRBJ2-3
v_call: TRBV27
clone_size: once
d_call: TRBD1

cdr3_aa: CASSLESGGVGTQYF
cdr3_nt: TGCGCCAGCAGCTTGGAATCGGGGGGCGTTGGGACCCAGTACTTC
j_call: TRBJ2-5
v_call: TRBV5-1
clone_size: -
d_call: -

cdr3_aa: CASGANGGPRETQYF
cdr3_nt: TGTGCTAGTGGTGCAAACGGTGGGCCGAGGGAGACCCAGTACTTC
j_call: TRBJ2-5
v_call: TRBV12-5
clone_size: -
d_call: -

cdr3_aa: CASSQTDRNTGELFF
cdr3_nt: TGCGCCAGCAGCCAGACCGACAGGAACACCGGGGAGCTGTTTTTT
j_call: TRBJ2-2
v_call: TRBV4-3
clone_size: -
d_call: -

cdr3_aa: CASSLTGAPTNEKLFF
cdr3_nt: TGCGCCAGCAGCTTGACGGGGGCCCCAACTAATGAAAAACTGTTTTTT
j_call: TRBJ1-4
v_call: TRBV5-1
clone_size: -
d_call: -

cdr3_aa: CASSLASYEQYF
cdr3_nt: TGTGCCAGCAGCTTGGCCTCCTACGAGCAGTACTTC
j_call: TRBJ2-7
v_call: TRBV5-6
clone_size: -
d_call: -

cdr3_aa: CASSQEPSTGELFF
cdr3_nt: TGCGCCAGCAGCCAAGAACCCAGCACCGGGGAGCTGTTTTTT
j_call: TRBJ2-2
v_call: TRBV4-3
clone_size: -
d_call: -

cdr3_aa: CASSTFLEQFF
cdr3_nt: TGTGCCAGTAGTACTTTCCTGGAGCAGTTCTTC
j_call: TRBJ2-1
v_call: TRBV19
clone_size: few
d_call: -

cdr3_aa: CASSLDSAGGETQYF
cdr3_nt: TGTGCCAGCAGCTTAGACAGCGCCGGCGGAGAGACCCAGTACTTC
j_call: TRBJ2-5
v_call: TRBV11-2
clone_size: -
d_call: -

cdr3_aa: CSAGGRATTF
cdr3_nt: TGCAGTGCGGGGGGACGGGCTACCACCTTC
j_call: TRBJ1-2
v_call: TRBV20-1
clone_size: -
d_call: -

cdr3_aa: CATSRDLQAAGEQYF
cdr3_nt: TGTGCCACCAGCAGAGATCTACAGGCAGCCGGGGAGCAGTACTTC
j_call: TRBJ2-7
v_call: TRBV15
clone_size: -
d_call: -

cdr3_aa: CASSLTGAYAYEQYF
cdr3_nt: TGTGCCAGCAGTTTAACAGGGGCCTACGCCTACGAGCAGTACTTC
j_call: TRBJ2-7
v_call: TRBV28
clone_size: once
d_call: TRBD1

cdr3_aa: CASSSTSGGPYEQYF
cdr3_nt: TGTGCCAGCAGCTCCACTAGCGGGGGACCGTACGAGCAGTACTTC
j_call: TRBJ2-7
v_call: TRBV7-2
clone_size: -
d_call: TRBD2

cdr3_aa: CASSLSGSDQPQHF
cdr3_nt: TGTGCCAGCAGTTTAAGTGGGAGCGATCAGCCCCAGCATTTT
j_call: TRBJ1-5
v_call: TRBV28
clone_size: -
d_call: -

cdr3_aa: CATWDRGTEAFF
cdr3_nt: TGTGCCACCTGGGACAGGGGTACTGAAGCTTTCTTT
j_call: TRBJ1-1
v_call: TRBV10-3
clone_size: once
d_call: TRBD1

cdr3_aa: CASSLGQGDTQYF
cdr3_nt: TGCGCCAGCAGCTTGGGACAGGGAGATACGCAGTATTTT
j_call: TRBJ2-3
v_call: TRBV5-1
clone_size: -
d_call: TRBD1

cdr3_aa: CASSDAGRGLVDTQYF
cdr3_nt: TGTGCCAGCAGTGACGCTGGCAGGGGGCTGGTAGATACGCAGTATTTT
j_call: TRBJ2-3
v_call: TRBV2
clone_size: -
d_call: TRBD1

cdr3_aa: CASSDSWDPNSPLHF
cdr3_nt: TGTGCCAGCAGTGACTCGTGGGACCCAAATTCACCCCTCCACTTT
j_call: TRBJ1-6
v_call: TRBV6-4
clone_size: -
d_call: -

cdr3_aa: CSVDGAVGDGYTF
cdr3_nt: TGCAGCGTTGATGGGGCGGTAGGGGATGGCTACACCTTC
j_call: TRBJ1-2
v_call: TRBV29-1
clone_size: -
d_call: -

cdr3_aa: CASSYKSGDPVKLFF
cdr3_nt: TGTGCCAGCAGTTACAAGTCGGGGGACCCGGTAAAGCTGTTTTTT
j_call: TRBJ2-2
v_call: TRBV6-5
clone_size: -
d_call: -

cdr3_aa: CAWSGSGAVGNQPQHF
cdr3_nt: TGTGCCTGGAGTGGCTCCGGGGCGGTTGGCAATCAGCCCCAGCATTTT
j_call: TRBJ1-5
v_call: TRBV30
clone_size: few
d_call: -

cdr3_aa: CASSLPQGGEGPYNEQFF
cdr3_nt: TGTGCCAGCAGTTTACCCCAAGGGGGGGAGGGACCCTACAATGAGCAGTTCTTC
j_call: TRBJ2-1
v_call: TRBV28
clone_size: -
d_call: -

cdr3_aa: CASLRGTVNQPQHF
cdr3_nt: TGTGCCAGCCTCCGAGGGACAGTCAATCAGCCCCAGCATTTT
j_call: TRBJ1-5
v_call: TRBV6-1
clone_size: -
d_call: TRBD1

cdr3_aa: CASSPSGNSNQPQHF
cdr3_nt: TGCGCCAGCAGCCCTTCCGGGAATAGCAATCAGCCCCAGCATTTT
j_call: TRBJ1-5
v_call: TRBV4-3
clone_size: -
d_call: -

cdr3_aa: CSVRDYEQYF
cdr3_nt: TGCAGCGTTCGTGACTACGAGCAGTACTTC
j_call: TRBJ2-7
v_call: TRBV29-1
clone_size: -
d_call: -

cdr3_aa: CATGPYEQYF
cdr3_nt: TGTGCCACCGGCCCCTACGAGCAGTACTTC
j_call: TRBJ2-7
v_call: TRBV28
clone_size: -
d_call: -

cdr3_aa: CASSFGQNTEAFF
cdr3_nt: TGTGCCAGCAGTTTCGGGCAGAACACTGAAGCTTTCTTT
j_call: TRBJ1-1
v_call: TRBV27
clone_size: -
d_call: -

cdr3_aa: CASRLQRRPYEQYF
cdr3_nt: TGTGCCAGCAGGCTTCAGAGAAGGCCCTACGAGCAGTACTTC
j_call: TRBJ2-7
v_call: TRBV27
clone_size: -
d_call: -

cdr3_aa: CASSYSTSSGYTF
cdr3_nt: TGTGCCAGCAGTTACTCCACGAGTTCTGGCTACACCTTC
j_call: TRBJ1-2
v_call: TRBV6-5
clone_size: few
d_call: -

cdr3_aa: CASSLLTLTTNEKLFF
cdr3_nt: TGTGCCAGCAGCTTATTGACACTCACAACTAATGAAAAACTGTTTTTT
j_call: TRBJ1-4
v_call: TRBV7-8
clone_size: once
d_call: -